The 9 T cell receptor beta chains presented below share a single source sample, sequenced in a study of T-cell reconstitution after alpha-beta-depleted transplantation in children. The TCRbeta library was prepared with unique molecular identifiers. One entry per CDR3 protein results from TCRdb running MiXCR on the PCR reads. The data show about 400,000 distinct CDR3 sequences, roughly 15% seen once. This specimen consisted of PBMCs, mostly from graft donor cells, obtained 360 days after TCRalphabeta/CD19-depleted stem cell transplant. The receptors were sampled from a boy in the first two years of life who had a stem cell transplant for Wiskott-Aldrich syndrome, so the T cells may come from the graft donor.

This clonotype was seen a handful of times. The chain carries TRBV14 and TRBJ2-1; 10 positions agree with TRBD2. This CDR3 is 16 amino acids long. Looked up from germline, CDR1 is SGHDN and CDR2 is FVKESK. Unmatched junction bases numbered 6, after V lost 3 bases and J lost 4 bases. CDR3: CASSHLLAGAYNEQFF. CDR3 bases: TGTGCCAGCAGCCATCTCCTAGCGGGAGCTTACAATGAGCAGTTCTTC.

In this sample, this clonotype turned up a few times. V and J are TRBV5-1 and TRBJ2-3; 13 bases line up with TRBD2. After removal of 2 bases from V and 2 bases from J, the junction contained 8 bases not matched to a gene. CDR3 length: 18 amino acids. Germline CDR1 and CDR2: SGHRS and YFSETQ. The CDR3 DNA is TGCGCCAGCAGCTTTCCGCATGGACTAGCGGGGGACACAGATACGCAGTATTTT. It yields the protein CASSFPHGLAGDTDTQYF.

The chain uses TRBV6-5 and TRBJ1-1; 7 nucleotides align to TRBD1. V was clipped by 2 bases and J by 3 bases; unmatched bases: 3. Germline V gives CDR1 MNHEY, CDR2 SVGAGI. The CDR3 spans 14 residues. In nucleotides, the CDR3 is TGTGCCAGCAGTTACAAGGGGGCCTACACTGAAGCTTTCTTT. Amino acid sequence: CASSYKGAYTEAFF.

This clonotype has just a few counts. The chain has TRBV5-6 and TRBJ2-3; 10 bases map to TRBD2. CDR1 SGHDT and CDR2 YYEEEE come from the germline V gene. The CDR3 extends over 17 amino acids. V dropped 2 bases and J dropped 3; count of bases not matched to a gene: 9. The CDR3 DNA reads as TGTGCCAGCAGCTTCCGGCTAGCGGGAGTGGGAACAGATACGCAGTATTTT. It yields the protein CASSFRLAGVGTDTQYF.

The CDR3 region is CATSDRDREKETQYF. In DNA, the CDR3 is TGTGCCACCAGTGACCGGGACAGAGAAAAAGAGACCCAGTACTTC. The gene calls are TRBV24-1 and TRBJ2-5; 7 nucleotides line up with TRBD1. After removal of 4 bases from V and 3 bases from J, the junction contained 7 bases not matched to a gene. The germline V gene encodes CDR1 KGHDR and CDR2 SFDVKD. CDR3 length equals 15 residues.

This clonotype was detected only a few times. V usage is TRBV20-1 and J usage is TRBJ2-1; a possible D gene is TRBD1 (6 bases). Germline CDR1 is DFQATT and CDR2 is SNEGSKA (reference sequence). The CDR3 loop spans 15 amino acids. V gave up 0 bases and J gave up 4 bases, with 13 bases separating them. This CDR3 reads CSARDSPGQYNEQFF. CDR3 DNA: TGCAGTGCTAGAGATAGCCCCGGACAGTACAATGAGCAGTTCTTC.

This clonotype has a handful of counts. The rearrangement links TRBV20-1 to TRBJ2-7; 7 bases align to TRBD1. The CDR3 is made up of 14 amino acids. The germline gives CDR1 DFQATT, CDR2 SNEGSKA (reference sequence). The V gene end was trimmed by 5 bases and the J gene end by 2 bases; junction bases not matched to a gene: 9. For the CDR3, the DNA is TGCAGTGCTCACCAGACCGGGACAGCCTACGAGCAGTACTTC. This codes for CSAHQTGTAYEQYF.

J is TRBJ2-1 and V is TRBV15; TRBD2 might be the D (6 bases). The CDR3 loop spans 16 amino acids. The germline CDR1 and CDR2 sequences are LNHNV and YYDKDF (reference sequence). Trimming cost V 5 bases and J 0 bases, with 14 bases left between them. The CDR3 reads CATSEITGSSYNEQFF. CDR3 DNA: TGTGCCACCAGCGAAATCACCGGGAGCTCCTACAATGAGCAGTTCTTC. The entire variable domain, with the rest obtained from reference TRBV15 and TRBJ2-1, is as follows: DAMVIQNPRYQVTQFGKPVTLSCSQTLNHNVMYWYQQKSSQAPKLLFHYYDKDFNNEADTPDNFQSRRPNTSFCFLDIRSPGLGDTAMYLCATSEITGSSYNEQFFGPGTRLTVL.

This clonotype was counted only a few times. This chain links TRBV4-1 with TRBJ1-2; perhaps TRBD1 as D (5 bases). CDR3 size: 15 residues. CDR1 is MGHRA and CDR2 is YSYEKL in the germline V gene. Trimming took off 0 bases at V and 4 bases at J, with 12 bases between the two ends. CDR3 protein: CASSQEGRILYGYTF. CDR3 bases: TGCGCCAGCAGCCAAGAGGGGCGGATACTCTATGGCTACACCTTC.